This entry lists 30 T cell receptor beta chains sequenced from one sample in a study of OX40 agonist ivuxolimab in advanced cancers. Measured with immunoSEQ multiplex PCR; TCRdb has only the in-frame clones, and not every one. This sample has some 69,000 clones, with just over 90% found just once. This specimen consisted of CD4+ or CD8+ T cells sorted from blood, obtained in a trial of the OX40 agonist ivuxolimab. The source is an adult with an advanced solid tumor such as melanoma, head and neck, liver or kidney cancer.

There are a few counts of this clone. The chain has TRBV2 and TRBJ1-4; no definite D call. The germline V gene has CDR1 SNHLY and CDR2 FYNNEI. V lost 7 bases and J 7 bases, leaving 13 bases between the germline ends. The length of the CDR3 is 13 residues. In DNA, the CDR3 is TGTGCCAGCAACGCCTGGGTTGGTGAAAAACTGTTTTTT. Translating gives CASNAWVGEKLFF.

This chain links TRBV30 with TRBJ2-3, with unresolved D. Germline assignment: CDR1 GTSNPN and CDR2 SVGIG (reference sequence). Trimming removed 7 bases at V and 2 bases at J, with 13 bases between. This CDR3 is built from 13 residues. The CDR3 nucleotides read TGTGCCTTAACGGATGGGTCCACAGATACGCAGTATTTT. It yields the protein CALTDGSTDTQYF.

The chain combines TRBV25-1 with TRBJ1-2; 8 nucleotides agree with TRBD1. The trim removed 1 base at V and 4 bases at J, leaving 5 bases unmatched. CDR3 size: 15 residues. Germline CDR1 MGHDK, CDR2 SYGVNS. CDR3 amino acids: CASSEFRGPSYGYTF. The CDR3 nucleotides read TGTGCCAGCAGTGAATTCAGGGGGCCTTCCTATGGCTACACCTTC.

The genes are TRBV18 and TRBJ1-2; D may be TRBD1 (5 bases). From germline, CDR1 is KGHSH and CDR2 LQKENI. V was clipped by 6 bases and J by 2 bases, with 13 bases between them. This CDR3 is built from 14 residues. The CDR3 spells CASSYGQGNYGYTF. The CDR3 DNA reads TGTGCCAGCTCCTACGGGCAGGGCAACTATGGCTACACCTTC.

This clone has more than one count but fewer than ten. The chain recombines TRBV9 with TRBJ1-5; weak D call: TRBD1 (5 bases). Germline V gene sequence: CDR1 SGDLS, CDR2 YYNGEE. V was trimmed by 3 bases and J by 5 bases, leaving 9 bases between them. CDR3 size: 13 residues. CDR3 region: CASSEGQDQPQHF. CDR3 nucleotide sequence: TGTGCCAGCAGCGAGGGGCAGGATCAGCCCCAGCATTTT.

The chain recombines TRBV7-2 with TRBJ2-5; 7 positions agree with TRBD1. The CDR3 has 13 amino acids. The V gene's germline CDR1 is SGHTA and CDR2 FQGNSA. Trimming took 1 base from V and 14 from J; bases not matched to a gene: 10. The CDR3 bases are TGTGCCAGCAGCTTAGGGCGACAGGGAGCTCTTTACTTC. This encodes CASSLGRQGALYF.

The chain combines TRBV10-1 with TRBJ2-5; 8 bases match TRBD1. The trim removed 0 bases at V and 10 bases at J, leaving 7 bases unmatched. The germline V gene has CDR1 WNHNN and CDR2 SYGVQD (reference sequence). This CDR3 spans 14 amino acids. CDR3 DNA: TGCGCCAGCAGTGAGTCCAAACAGGGGGTGATCCAGTACTTC. Amino acid sequence: CASSESKQGVIQYF.

The chain links TRBV19 to TRBJ2-7; weak D call: TRBD2 (5 bases). This CDR3 is 13 amino acids long. Germline V CDR1 and CDR2: LNHDA, SQIVND (reference sequence). Trimming removed 3 bases from V and 1 base from J, with 7 bases in between. The CDR3 spells CASSIGGSYEQYF. In nucleotides, the CDR3 is TGTGCCAGTAGTATTGGAGGATCCTACGAGCAGTACTTC.

In the case of this clone: Other DNA variants within this sample encode the same CDR3. The J gene is TRBJ1-1, the V gene TRBV10-3, with no clear D. Germline values: CDR1 ENHRY, CDR2 SYGVKD. CDR3 size: 12 residues. V gave up 3 bases and J gave up 1 base, with 3 bases separating them. CDR3 DNA sequence: TGTGCCATCAGTGACGGGAACACTGAAGCTTTCTTT. Amino acid sequence: CAISDGNTEAFF.

A note on this clone: The junction does not match germline at one end; this may be a read error. The chain carries TRBV19 and TRBJ2-1, with 11 bases that match TRBD1. Germline CDR1 and CDR2: LNHDA and SQIVND (reference sequence). This CDR3 has 14 residues. In DNA form, the CDR3 reads TGCTCCAGGGACAGGGGGGTTTTCAACAATGAGCAGTTCTTC. Translating gives CSRDRGVFNNEQFF.

The rearrangement links TRBV10-3 to TRBJ2-1; D perhaps matches TRBD1 (5 bases). Trimming removed 3 bases at V and 5 bases at J, with 14 bases between. The CDR3 is 15 amino acids. Germline assignment: CDR1 ENHRY and CDR2 SYGVKD. The CDR3 DNA sequence: TGTGCCATCAGTGATGCTCAGGGCCTAAACAATGAGCAGTTCTTC. The encoded protein is CAISDAQGLNNEQFF.

The genes are TRBV2 and TRBJ2-2, with D possibly TRBD2 on 6 matching bases. The CDR3 spans 15 residues. CDR1 is SNHLY, CDR2 FYNNEI, per germline. V was trimmed by 10 bases and J by 2 bases, leaving 17 bases between them. CDR3: CAINRRGTNTGELFF. CDR3 in DNA: TGTGCCATCAATCGGCGTGGGACTAACACCGGGGAGCTGTTTTTT.

This sequence joins TRBV6-1 and TRBJ1-5; D unclear. The germline CDR1 and CDR2 sequences are MNHNS and SASEGT. The CDR3 contains 11 residues. Trimming took off 5 bases at V and 3 bases at J, with 2 bases between the two ends. The DNA for the CDR3 is TGTGCCAGCAGTTTCAATCAGCCCCAGCATTTT. The encoded protein is CASSFNQPQHF.

The V and J genes are TRBV18 and TRBJ2-7, with 9 bases fitting TRBD1. The germline CDR1 and CDR2 sequences are KGHSH and LQKENI. The V gene end was trimmed by 5 bases and the J gene end by 0 bases; junction bases not matched to a gene: 8. CDR3 length: 16 amino acids. As DNA, the CDR3 is TGTGCCAGCTCAGTGAAGACAGGGGGTGACTCCTACGAGCAGTACTTC. Translation: CASSVKTGGDSYEQYF.

This clone was picked up one time. This chain uses TRBV5-1 with TRBJ1-5; 8 bases match TRBD1. The length of the CDR3 is 16 residues. After removal of 0 bases from V and 6 bases from J, the junction contained 8 bases not matched to a gene. Germline loops: CDR1 SGHRS, CDR2 YFSETQ. CDR3 DNA: TGCGCCAGCAGCTTGGGCTCAGGGGGCGCCGGTCAGCCCCAGCATTTT. Protein sequence: CASSLGSGGAGQPQHF.

The chain joins TRBV6-1 to TRBJ2-5; TRBD1 might be the D (6 bases). V was trimmed by 1 base and J by 6 bases, leaving 18 bases between them. Germline lookup yields CDR1 MNHNS and CDR2 SASEGT. The CDR3 loop spans 16 amino acids. The CDR3, as DNA: TGTGCCAGCAGTGAAGATGTGGGGGCAATTCCGAAGACCCAGTACTTC. Encoded protein: CASSEDVGAIPKTQYF.

The chain recombines TRBV6-5 with TRBJ2-1; 7 bases map to TRBD2. Trimming at V came to 6 bases and at J to 7 bases, leaving 9 bases not matched to a gene. The length of the CDR3 is 14 residues. Germline V gene sequence: CDR1 MNHEY, CDR2 SVGAGI. The CDR3 DNA reads TGTGCCAGCAGAACCCCAGGGAGGGGTAATGAGCAGTTCTTC. Amino acids: CASRTPGRGNEQFF.

The J gene is TRBJ2-1, the V gene TRBV7-3, with D perhaps TRBD2 (5 bases). Trimming pared 4 bases from V and 6 bases from J, leaving 13 bases between. This CDR3 has 14 amino acids. From germline, CDR1 is SGHTA and CDR2 FQGTGA. CDR3 sequence (DNA): TGTGCCAGCAGCTACCCCGACCGGGGCAATGAGCAGTTCTTC. Protein sequence: CASSYPDRGNEQFF.

The V and J genes are TRBV30 and TRBJ2-7, with a tentative D call TRBD1 (5 bases). Germline V gene data show CDR1 as GTSNPN and CDR2 as SVGIG (reference sequence). V gave up 1 base and J gave up 6 bases, with 13 bases separating them. This CDR3 has 13 residues. The CDR3 region is CAWSGQGRGEQYF. As DNA, the CDR3 is TGTGCCTGGAGTGGTCAGGGCCGAGGCGAGCAGTACTTC.

This clone was detected only once. The rearrangement links TRBV2 to TRBJ2-3; 8 nucleotides agree with TRBD1. This CDR3 contains 15 residues. Trimming at V came to 7 bases and at J to 1 base, leaving 7 bases not matched to a gene. Looked up from germline, CDR1 is SNHLY and CDR2 is FYNNEI. CDR3 nucleotides: TGTGCCAGCACCAGAAGGACAGGGCGCACAGATACGCAGTATTTT. It specifies CASTRRTGRTDTQYF. The full variable domain, with the rest looked up from reference TRBV2 and TRBJ2-3, is EPEVTQTPSHQVTQMGQEVILRCVPISNHLYFYWYRQILGQKVEFLVSFYNNEISEKSEIFDDQFSVERPDGSNFTLKIRSTKLEDSAMYFCASTRRTGRTDTQYFGPGTRLTVL.

The rearrangement uses TRBV2 and TRBJ1-5; 7 bases are a match to TRBD1. V was pared by 2 bases and J by 3 bases, with 7 bases of the junction left unmatched. Germline CDR1 SNHLY, CDR2 FYNNEI. The CDR3 is 16 amino acids. CDR3 bases: TGTGCCAGCAGTGAACGGTCAGGGGGTTCCAATCAGCCCCAGCATTTT. Its translation is CASSERSGGSNQPQHF.

The chain joins TRBV5-6 to TRBJ1-2, with 10 nucleotides matching TRBD1. Germline-derived CDR1 and CDR2 are SGHDT and YYEEEE. This CDR3 contains 16 residues. Trimming at V came to 0 bases and at J to 0 bases, leaving 2 bases not matched to a gene. The CDR3 sequence is CASSLGQGAANYGYTF. As DNA, the CDR3 is TGTGCCAGCAGCTTGGGACAGGGGGCAGCTAACTATGGCTACACCTTC.

The chain has TRBV10-3 and TRBJ1-5, with D unclear. The CDR3 runs 14 residues. V dropped 0 bases and J dropped 1 base, with 4 bases sitting between them. The V gene's germline CDR1 is ENHRY and CDR2 SYGVKD. The CDR3 protein is CAISESRSNQPQHF. CDR3 in DNA: TGTGCCATCAGTGAGTCAAGGAGCAATCAGCCCCAGCATTTT.

The V gene is TRBV11-2, the J gene TRBJ2-7; tentatively, D is TRBD1 or TRBD2 (5 bases each). This CDR3 region has 15 residues. Trimming shortened V by 2 bases and J by 6 bases, and 17 bases separated the two germline ends. Per germline, CDR1 SGHAT and CDR2 FQNNGV. The CDR3 reads CASSLWGIIGAEQYF. DNA of the CDR3: TGTGCCAGCAGCTTATGGGGCATCATCGGGGCCGAGCAGTACTTC.

The rearrangement joins TRBV19 to TRBJ2-1, with TRBD1 identical over 8 bases. The CDR3 is made up of 16 amino acids. J was trimmed by 0 bases and V by 7 bases; bases with no gene match: 8. In germline, CDR1 is LNHDA, CDR2 SQIVND (reference sequence). Here the CDR3 reads CASTAGQGGSYNEQFF. The CDR3 coding sequence is TGTGCCAGTACCGCCGGACAGGGCGGCTCCTACAATGAGCAGTTCTTC.

The rearrangement links TRBV6-5 to TRBJ2-5; 8 bases agree with TRBD1. With 6 bases clipped from V and 5 bases from J, the junction kept 11 bases outside the gene matches. The length of the CDR3 is 15 residues. Looked up from germline, CDR1 is MNHEY and CDR2 is SVGAGI. For the CDR3, the DNA is TGTGCCAGCAGCCCAGGGCAGGGGGCGTATGAGACCCAGTACTTC. Protein product: CASSPGQGAYETQYF.

The chain employs TRBV12-5 and TRBJ2-2, with D maybe TRBD2 (5 bases). Germline V gene lookup returns CDR1 LGHNT and CDR2 FRNRAP. The ends were cut back, 5 bases at V and 3 bases at J, with 16 bases in the middle. The CDR3 is made up of 16 amino acids. For the CDR3, the DNA is TGTGCTAGTGGTCGCCAGGAGGCAGCCTACACCGGGGAGCTGTTTTTT. It translates to CASGRQEAAYTGELFF.

The rearrangement uses TRBV19 and TRBJ1-2; TRBD1 might be the D (5 bases). Trimming removed 5 bases at V and 0 bases at J, with 7 bases between. CDR3 length: 13 residues. CDR1 is LNHDA and CDR2 is SQIVND in the germline V gene (reference sequence). DNA for the CDR3: TGTGCCAGTAGTTCAGGGCCTAACTATGGCTACACCTTC. This sequence encodes CASSSGPNYGYTF.

This rearrangement joins TRBV9 to TRBJ1-3; D possibly corresponds to TRBD1 (6 bases). V was shortened by 3 bases and J by 1 base, with 8 bases between the two germline ends. Germline V lookup: CDR1 SGDLS, CDR2 YYNGEE. The CDR3 contains 14 residues. The CDR3 spells CASSAGQSGNTIYF. CDR3 nucleotides: TGTGCCAGCAGCGCCGGACAGTCTGGAAACACCATATATTTT. The variable domain in full, with the rest retrieved from reference TRBV9 and TRBJ1-3, is DSGVTQTPKHLITATGQRVTLRCSPRSGDLSVYWYQQSLDQGLQFLIQYYNGEERAKGNILERFSAQQFPDLHSELNLSSLELGDSALYFCASSAGQSGNTIYFGEGSWLTVV.

The chain carries TRBV28 and TRBJ1-2; D perhaps matches TRBD1 (6 bases). Germline V gene data show CDR1 as MDHEN and CDR2 as SYDVKM. Trimming cost V 4 bases and J 5 bases, with 17 bases left between them. The CDR3 has 15 residues. The CDR3 DNA is TGTGCCAGCAGTTCACAGGGTGAGGTGGCTTATGGCTACACCTTC. Translating gives CASSSQGEVAYGYTF.